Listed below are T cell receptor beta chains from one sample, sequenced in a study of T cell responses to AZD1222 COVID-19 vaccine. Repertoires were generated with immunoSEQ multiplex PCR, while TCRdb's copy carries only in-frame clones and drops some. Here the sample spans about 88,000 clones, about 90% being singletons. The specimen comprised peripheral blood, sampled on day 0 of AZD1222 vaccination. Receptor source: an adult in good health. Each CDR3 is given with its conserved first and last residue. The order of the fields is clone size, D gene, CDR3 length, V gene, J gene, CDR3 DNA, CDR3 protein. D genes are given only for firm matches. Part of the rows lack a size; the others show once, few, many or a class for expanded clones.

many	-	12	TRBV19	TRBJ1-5	TGTGCCAGTAGTATGTTCAATCAGCCCCAGCATTTT	CASSMFNQPQHF
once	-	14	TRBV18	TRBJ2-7	TGTGCCAGCTCATCTGACACAACAGCCAGCGAGCAGTACTTC	CASSSDTTASEQYF
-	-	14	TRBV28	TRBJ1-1	TGTGCCAGCAGTTTACGCGATTTGGGCACTGAAGCTTTCTTT	CASSLRDLGTEAFF
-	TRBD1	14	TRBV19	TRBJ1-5	TGTGCCAGTAAGCGGGACAGGGTAAATCAGCCCCAGCATTTT	CASKRDRVNQPQHF
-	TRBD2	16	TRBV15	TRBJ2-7	TGTGCCACCAGCCCCGAGCGGGGAGGGATCTCCTACGAGCAGTACTTC	CATSPERGGISYEQYF
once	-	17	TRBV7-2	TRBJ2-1	TGTGCCAGCAGCCTTATCTACCCGGGTGGCTCCTACAATGAGCAGTTCTTC	CASSLIYPGGSYNEQFF
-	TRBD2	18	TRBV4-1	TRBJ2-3	TGCGCCAGCAGCCTTTCAACCGGGACTAGCGGGAGGTCAGATACGCAGTATTTT	CASSLSTGTSGRSDTQYF
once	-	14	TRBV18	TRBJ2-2	TGTGCCAGCTCACCTCCGGGACCACCCGGGGAGCTGTTTTTT	CASSPPGPPGELFF
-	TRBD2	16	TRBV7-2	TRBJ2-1	TGTGCCAGCAGCTTCCTAGCGGGAGAAGTCTACAATGAGCAGTTCTTC	CASSFLAGEVYNEQFF
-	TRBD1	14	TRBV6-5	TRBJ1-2	TGTGCCAGCAACGCGGACAGGGGGCTTCATGGCTACACCTTC	CASNADRGLHGYTF
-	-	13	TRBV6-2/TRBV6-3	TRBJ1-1	TGTGCCAGCAGTTACTCGGTGAACACTGAAGCTTTCTTT	CASSYSVNTEAFF
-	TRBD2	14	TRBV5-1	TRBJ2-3	TGCGCCAGCGATGACAGCGGGAGAACAGATACGCAGTATTTT	CASDDSGRTDTQYF
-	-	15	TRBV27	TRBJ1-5	TGTGCCAGCAGTTTTAAGGGGACGAGCAATCAGCCCCAGCATTTT	CASSFKGTSNQPQHF
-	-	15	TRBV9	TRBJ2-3	TGTGCCAGCAGCGTCGGGGGACTTAGCACAGATACGCAGTATTTT	CASSVGGLSTDTQYF
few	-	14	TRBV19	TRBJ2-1	TGTGCCAGTAGTATAGATCTAAAGGCGCCTGAGCAGTTCTTC	CASSIDLKAPEQFF
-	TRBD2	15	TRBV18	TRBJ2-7	TGTGCCAGCTCACCAGCGGGAGGGGGCCCCTACGAGCAGTACTTC	CASSPAGGGPYEQYF
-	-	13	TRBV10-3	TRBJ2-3	TGTGCCATCAGTGAGGGGGCAACAGATACGCAGTATTTT	CAISEGATDTQYF
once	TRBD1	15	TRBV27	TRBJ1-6	TGTGCCAGCAGTTTATCGTCAGGGGGCGTCTCACCCCTCCACTTT	CASSLSSGGVSPLHF
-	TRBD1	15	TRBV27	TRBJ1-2	TGTGCCAGCAGTTTCCGGGACAGGGGGTGGGTTGGCTACACCTTC	CASSFRDRGWVGYTF
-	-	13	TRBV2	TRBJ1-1	TGTGCCAGCTCTTCGGGGGTGAACACTGAAGCTTTCTTT	CASSSGVNTEAFF
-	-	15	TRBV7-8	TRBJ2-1	TGTGCCAGCAGCTTAGTAGTAGCGGTCTACAATGAGCAGTTCTTC	CASSLVVAVYNEQFF
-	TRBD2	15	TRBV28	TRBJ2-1	TGTGCCAGCAGTTTATTAGCGGGAGGTACACATGAGCAGTTCTTC	CASSLLAGGTHEQFF
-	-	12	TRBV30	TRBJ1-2	TGTGCCTGGAACCCGACAGTCTATGGCTACACCTTC	CAWNPTVYGYTF
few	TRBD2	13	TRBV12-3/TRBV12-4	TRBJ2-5	TGTGCCAGCACTGCCGGCGGGAGGGAGACCCAGTACTTC	CASTAGGRETQYF
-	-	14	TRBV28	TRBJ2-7	TGTGCCAGCAGTTTACTAGGGGTGGTAGGCGAGCAGTACTTC	CASSLLGVVGEQYF
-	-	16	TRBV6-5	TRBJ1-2	TGTGCCAGCAGTTACTCGAGACGGTTAGCTAACTATGGCTACACCTTC	CASSYSRRLANYGYTF
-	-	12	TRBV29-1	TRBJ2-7	TGCAGCGTTGAGATACAGTCCTACGAGCAGTACTTC	CSVEIQSYEQYF
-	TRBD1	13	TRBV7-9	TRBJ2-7	TGTGCCAGCAGACCAGGGGGACACTACGAGCAGTACTTC	CASRPGGHYEQYF
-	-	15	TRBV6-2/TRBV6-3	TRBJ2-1	TGTGCCAGCAGTGCGTGGGGACTCTCAGAGAATGAGCAGTTCTTC	CASSAWGLSENEQFF
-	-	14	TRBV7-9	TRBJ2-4	TGTGCCAGCAGCCCATCAGGACAGTTGCACATTCAGTACTTC	CASSPSGQLHIQYF
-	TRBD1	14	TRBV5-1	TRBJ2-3	TGCGCCAGCAGCTGGGGACAGGGCCCAGATACGCAGTATTTT	CASSWGQGPDTQYF